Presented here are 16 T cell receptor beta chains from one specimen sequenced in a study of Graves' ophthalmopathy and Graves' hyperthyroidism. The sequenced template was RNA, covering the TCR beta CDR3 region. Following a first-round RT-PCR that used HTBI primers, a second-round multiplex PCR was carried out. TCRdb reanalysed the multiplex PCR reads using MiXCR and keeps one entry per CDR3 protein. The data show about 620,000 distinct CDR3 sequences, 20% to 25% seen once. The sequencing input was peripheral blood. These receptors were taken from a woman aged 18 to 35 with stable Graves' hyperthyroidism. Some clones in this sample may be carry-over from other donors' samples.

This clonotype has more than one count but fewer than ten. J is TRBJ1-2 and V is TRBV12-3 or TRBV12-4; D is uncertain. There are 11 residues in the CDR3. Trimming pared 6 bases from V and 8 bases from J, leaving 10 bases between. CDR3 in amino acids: CASSASRGYTF. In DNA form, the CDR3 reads TGTGCCAGCAGCGCGAGTAGGGGCTACACCTTC.

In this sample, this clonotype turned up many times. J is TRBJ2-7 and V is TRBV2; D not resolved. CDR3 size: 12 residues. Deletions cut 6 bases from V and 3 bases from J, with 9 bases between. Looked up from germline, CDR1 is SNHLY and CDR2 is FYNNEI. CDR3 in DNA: TGTGCCAGCAGGGCAGACCACTACGAGCAGTACTTC. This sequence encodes CASRADHYEQYF.

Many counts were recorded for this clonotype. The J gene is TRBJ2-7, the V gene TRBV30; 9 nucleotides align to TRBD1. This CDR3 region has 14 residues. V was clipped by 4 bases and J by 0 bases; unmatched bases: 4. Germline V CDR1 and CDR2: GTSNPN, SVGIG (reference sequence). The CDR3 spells CAWTGTGLSYEQYF. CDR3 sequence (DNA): TGTGCCTGGACCGGGACAGGGCTCTCCTACGAGCAGTACTTC.

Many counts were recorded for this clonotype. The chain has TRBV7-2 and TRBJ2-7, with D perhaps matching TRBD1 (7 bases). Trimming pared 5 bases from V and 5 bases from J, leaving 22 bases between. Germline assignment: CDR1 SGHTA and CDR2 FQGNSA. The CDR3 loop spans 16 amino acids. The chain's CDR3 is CASSQPKDREDNEQYF. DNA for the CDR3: TGTGCCAGCAGCCAGCCTAAAGACAGGGAGGACAACGAGCAGTACTTC.

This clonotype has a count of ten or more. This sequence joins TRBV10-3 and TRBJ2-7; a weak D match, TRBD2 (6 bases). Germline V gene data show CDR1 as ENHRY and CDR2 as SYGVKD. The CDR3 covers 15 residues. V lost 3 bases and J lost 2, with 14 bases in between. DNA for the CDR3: TGTGCCATCAGTGATAGTCCGGGGGTGGCCTACGAGCAGTACTTC. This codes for CAISDSPGVAYEQYF.

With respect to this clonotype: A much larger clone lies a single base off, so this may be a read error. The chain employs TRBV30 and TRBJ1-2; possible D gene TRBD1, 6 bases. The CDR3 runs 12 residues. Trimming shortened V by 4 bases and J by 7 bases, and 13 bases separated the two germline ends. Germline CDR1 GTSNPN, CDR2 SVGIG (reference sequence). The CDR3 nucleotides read TGTGCCTGGACCTCGGGGGCCTTTGGCTACACCTTC. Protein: CAWTSGAFGYTF. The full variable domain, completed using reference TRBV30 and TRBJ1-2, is SQTIHQWPATLVQPVGSPLSLECTVEGTSNPNLYWYRQAAGRGLQLLFYSVGIGQISSEVPQNLSASRPQDRQFILSSKKLLLSDSGFYLCAWTSGAFGYTFGSGTRLTVV.

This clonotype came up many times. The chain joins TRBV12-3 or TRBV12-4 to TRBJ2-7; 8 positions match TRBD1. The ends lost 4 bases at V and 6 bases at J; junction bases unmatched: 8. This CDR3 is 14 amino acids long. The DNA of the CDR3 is TGTGCCAGCAGTTCACACAGGGGGTCCCCCGAGCAGTACTTC. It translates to CASSSHRGSPEQYF.

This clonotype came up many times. This CDR3 reads CASSEEGGQPQHF. The CDR3 DNA reads TGTGCCAGCAGTGAAGAAGGTGGGCAGCCCCAGCATTTT. The chain employs TRBV6-1 and TRBJ1-5; D unresolved. CDR1 MNHNS and CDR2 SASEGT come from the germline V gene. The V end was cut by 1 base, the J end by 7 bases, with 8 bases between. The CDR3 has 13 amino acids.

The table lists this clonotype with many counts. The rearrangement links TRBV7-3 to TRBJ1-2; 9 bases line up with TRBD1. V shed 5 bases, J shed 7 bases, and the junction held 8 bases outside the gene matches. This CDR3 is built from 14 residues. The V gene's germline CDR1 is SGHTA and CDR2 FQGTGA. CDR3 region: CASSTGGASSGYTF. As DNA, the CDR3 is TGTGCCAGCAGCACAGGGGGCGCCTCAAGTGGCTACACCTTC. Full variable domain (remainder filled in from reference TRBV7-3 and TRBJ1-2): GAGVSQTPSNKVTEKGKYVELRCDPISGHTALYWYRQSLGQGPEFLIYFQGTGAADDSGLPNDRFFAVRPEGSVSTLKIQRTERGDSAVYLCASSTGGASSGYTFGSGTRLTVV.

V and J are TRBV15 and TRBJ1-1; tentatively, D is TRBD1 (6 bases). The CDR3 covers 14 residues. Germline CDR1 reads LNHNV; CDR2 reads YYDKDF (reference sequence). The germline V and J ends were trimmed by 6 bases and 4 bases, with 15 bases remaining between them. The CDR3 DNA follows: TGTGCCACCAGAGGAGGGGGTCGCAGCACTGAAGCTTTCTTT. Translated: CATRGGGRSTEAFF.

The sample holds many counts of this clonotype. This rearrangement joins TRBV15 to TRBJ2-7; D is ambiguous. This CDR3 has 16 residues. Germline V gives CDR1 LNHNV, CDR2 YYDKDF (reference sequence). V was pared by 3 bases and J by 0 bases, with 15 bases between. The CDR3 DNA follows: TGTGCCACCAGCAGGGACCGCCGGGCCCCCTCCTACGAGCAGTACTTC. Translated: CATSRDRRAPSYEQYF.

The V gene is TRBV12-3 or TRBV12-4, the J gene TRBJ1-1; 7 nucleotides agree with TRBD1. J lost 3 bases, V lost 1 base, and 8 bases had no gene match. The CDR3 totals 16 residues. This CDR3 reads CASSLEGGGVDTEAFF. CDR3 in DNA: TGTGCCAGCAGTTTAGAAGGGGGCGGGGTCGACACTGAAGCTTTCTTT.

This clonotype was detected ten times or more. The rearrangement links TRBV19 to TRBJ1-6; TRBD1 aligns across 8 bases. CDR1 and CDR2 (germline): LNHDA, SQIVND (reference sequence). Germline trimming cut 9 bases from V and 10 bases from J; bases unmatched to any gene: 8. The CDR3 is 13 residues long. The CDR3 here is CASMDRARSPLHF. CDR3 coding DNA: TGTGCCAGCATGGACAGGGCGCGCTCACCCCTCCACTTT.

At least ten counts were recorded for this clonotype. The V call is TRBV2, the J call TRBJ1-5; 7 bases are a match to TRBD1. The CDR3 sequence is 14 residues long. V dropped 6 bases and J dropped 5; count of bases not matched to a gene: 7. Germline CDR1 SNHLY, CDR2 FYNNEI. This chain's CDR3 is CASSAGTVDQPQHF. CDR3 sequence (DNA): TGTGCCAGCAGCGCCGGGACAGTGGATCAGCCCCAGCATTTT.

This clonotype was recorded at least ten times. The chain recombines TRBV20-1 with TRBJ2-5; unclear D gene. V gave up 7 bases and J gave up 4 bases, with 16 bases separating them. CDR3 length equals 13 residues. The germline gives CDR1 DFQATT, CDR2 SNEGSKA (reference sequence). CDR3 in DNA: TGCAGTGAGGGTAGCCCGAGAGGAGAGACCCAGTACTTC. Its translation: CSEGSPRGETQYF.

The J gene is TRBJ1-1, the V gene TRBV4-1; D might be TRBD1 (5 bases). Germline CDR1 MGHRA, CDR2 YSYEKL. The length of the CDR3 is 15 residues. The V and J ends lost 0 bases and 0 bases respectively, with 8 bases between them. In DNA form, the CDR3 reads TGCGCCAGCAGCCAAGATTGGGGGATGAACACTGAAGCTTTCTTT. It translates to CASSQDWGMNTEAFF.